This T cell receptor beta chain was recovered during a study of T cell responses to AZD1222 COVID-19 vaccine. Overall study findings and caveats: Donors were largely white British and mainly female; clonal diversity was possibly underestimated. Variant regions that are unmutated are reportedly the target of nearly half of spike-specific TCRs. Seropositive status at baseline applied to only six AZD1222 recipients. The peak T cell response came first, and repertoires were sampled only after it.

CDR3 length: 13 residues. V shed 11 bases, J shed 2 bases, and the junction held 4 bases outside the gene matches. CDR1 and CDR2 from the germline V gene are MNHEY and SVGAGI. Profiling relied on immunoSEQ multiplex PCR, and the TCRdb table lists in-frame clones only, not all of them. The data show roughly 140,000 clones, 90% to 95% seen once. A remark on this clone: Its antigen is as yet unknown.

V and J are TRBV6-5 and TRBJ1-5; 9 nucleotides line up with TRBD1. The sample here was peripheral blood, taken on day 0 of AZD1222 vaccination. This TCR was recovered from an adult in good health. This CDR3 reads CAGRTGGNQPQHF. Written as DNA, the CDR3 is TGTGCCGGTAGGACAGGGGGCAATCAGCCCCAGCATTTT.